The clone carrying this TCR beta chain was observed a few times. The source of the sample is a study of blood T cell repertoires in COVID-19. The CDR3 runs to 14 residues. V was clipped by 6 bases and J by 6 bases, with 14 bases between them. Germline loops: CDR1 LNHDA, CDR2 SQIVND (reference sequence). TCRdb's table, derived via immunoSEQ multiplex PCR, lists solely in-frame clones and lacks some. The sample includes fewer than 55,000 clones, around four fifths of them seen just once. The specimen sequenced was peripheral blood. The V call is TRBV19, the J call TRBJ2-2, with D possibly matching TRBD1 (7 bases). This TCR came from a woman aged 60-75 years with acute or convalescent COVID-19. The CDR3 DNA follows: TGTGCCAGTAGGCAGGGGGGAGTGGCCGGGGAGCTGTTTTTT. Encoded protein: CASRQGGVAGELFF. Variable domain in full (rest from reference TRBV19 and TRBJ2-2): DGGITQSPKYLFRKEGQNVTLSCEQNLNHDAMYWYRQDPGQGLRLIYYSQIVNDFQKGDIAEGYSVSREKKESFPLTVTSAQKNPTAFYLCASRQGGVAGELFFGEGSRLTVL.